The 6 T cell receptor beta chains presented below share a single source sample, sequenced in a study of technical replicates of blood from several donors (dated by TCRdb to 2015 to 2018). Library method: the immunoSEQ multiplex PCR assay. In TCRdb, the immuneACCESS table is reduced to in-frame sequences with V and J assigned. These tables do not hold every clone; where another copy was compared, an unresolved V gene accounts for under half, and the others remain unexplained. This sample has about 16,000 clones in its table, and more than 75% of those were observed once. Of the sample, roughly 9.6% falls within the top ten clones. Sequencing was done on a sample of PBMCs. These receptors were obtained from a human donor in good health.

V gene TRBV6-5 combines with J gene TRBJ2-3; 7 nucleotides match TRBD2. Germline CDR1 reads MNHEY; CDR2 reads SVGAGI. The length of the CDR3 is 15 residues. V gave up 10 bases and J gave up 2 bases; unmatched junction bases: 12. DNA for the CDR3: TGTGCCACCCGGCCGGGGGGAGGTCACACAGATACGCAGTATTTT. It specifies CATRPGGGHTDTQYF.

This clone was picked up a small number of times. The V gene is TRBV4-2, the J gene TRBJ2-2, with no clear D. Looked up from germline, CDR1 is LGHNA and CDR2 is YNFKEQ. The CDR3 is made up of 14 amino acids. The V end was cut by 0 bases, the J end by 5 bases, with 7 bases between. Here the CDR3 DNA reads TGTGCCAGCAGCCAAGAGGGCTTGACCGGGGAGCTGTTTTTT. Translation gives CASSQEGLTGELFF.

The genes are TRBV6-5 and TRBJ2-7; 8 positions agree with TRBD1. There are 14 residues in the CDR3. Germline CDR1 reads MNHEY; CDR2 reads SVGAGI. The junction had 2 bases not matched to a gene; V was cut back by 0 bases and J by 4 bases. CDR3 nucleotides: TGTGCCAGCAGTTACTCGGACAGGGCTTACGAGCAGTACTTC. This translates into CASSYSDRAYEQYF.

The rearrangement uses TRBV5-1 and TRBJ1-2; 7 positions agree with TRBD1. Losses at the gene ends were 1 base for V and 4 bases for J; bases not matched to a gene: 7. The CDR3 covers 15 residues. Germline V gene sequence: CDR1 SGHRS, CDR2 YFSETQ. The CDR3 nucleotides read TGCGCCAGCAGCTTGAACGGACAGGCGGTCTATGGCTACACCTTC. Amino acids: CASSLNGQAVYGYTF.

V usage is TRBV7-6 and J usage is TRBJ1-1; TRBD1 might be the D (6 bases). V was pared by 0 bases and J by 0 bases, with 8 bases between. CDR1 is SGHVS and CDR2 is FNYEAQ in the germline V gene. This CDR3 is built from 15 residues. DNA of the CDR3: TGTGCCAGCAGCTTAGCCGGACAGTTGAACACTGAAGCTTTCTTT. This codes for CASSLAGQLNTEAFF.

CDR3 sequence (DNA): TGTGCTAGTGGCCTACGTGCGGGGAGGGTGCATCAGCCCCAGCATTTT. Translation gives CASGLRAGRVHQPQHF. The chain is built from TRBV12-5 and TRBJ1-5; no reliable D call. The CDR3 spans 16 residues. The germline V and J ends were trimmed by 6 bases and 5 bases, with 20 bases remaining between them. Germline CDR1 LGHNT, CDR2 FRNRAP.